This T cell receptor (beta chain) comes out of a study of blood T cell repertoires in COVID-19. This CDR3 region has 14 residues. Looked up from germline, CDR1 is MNHEY and CDR2 is SVGAGI. V was pared by 8 bases and J by 2 bases, with 7 bases of the junction left unmatched. The method was immunoSEQ multiplex PCR; TCRdb's version includes in-frame clones alone and lacks a portion of them. Among 65,000 to 70,000 clones listed, about 82% were seen once. The clonotype originates from a man aged 45 to 65 with acute or convalescent COVID-19. The source material was peripheral blood. The rearrangement links TRBV6-5 to TRBJ2-3, with TRBD2 identical over 7 bases. The CDR3 spells CASRSAGNTDTQYF. The CDR3 region has the DNA TGTGCCAGCCGATCAGCGGGGAACACAGATACGCAGTATTTT.